This T cell receptor beta chain derives from a study of T cell responses to AZD1222 COVID-19 vaccine. Overall study results and limits: There were mostly white British donors and more females than males, and clonal diversity was possibly underestimated.

CDR3 length: 16 amino acids. The J segment lost 4 bases and the V segment lost 5 bases, leaving 10 bases of the junction unmatched. The germline V gene has CDR1 MGHRA and CDR2 YSYEKL. Comments on this clone: Its target is not known.

Method: immunoSEQ multiplex PCR; TCRdb's copy keeps in-frame clones and lacks some. The table shows around 150,000 clones, with 80% to 95% occurring only once. This chain connects TRBV4-1 to TRBJ2-5; 10 bases are a match to TRBD1. The sample here was peripheral blood, taken 28 days after the second AZD1222 dose. The receptor's source is an adult who received the AZD1222 COVID-19 vaccine. CDR3: CASSKSGTGVLETQYF. In DNA, the CDR3 is TGCGCCAGCAGCAAGTCCGGGACAGGGGTTCTAGAGACCCAGTACTTC.